This T cell receptor (beta chain) was recovered during a study of T cell responses to AZD1222 COVID-19 vaccine (dated by TCRdb to the early 2020s). As for the study more broadly: Because spike-specific TCR depth and breadth did not differ between the two schedules, AZD1222 recipients who got a second dose at roughly 4 weeks were pooled with those who got a second dose at roughly 12 weeks. Trial participants were enrolled into age subgroups of 18-55, 56-69 and 70-plus years, which contained about 150, 28 and 57 TCR-sequenced participants, respectively. A total of just over 230 trial participants underwent TCR sequencing, of whom nearly 210 had received two doses of AZD1222 and approximately 26 had received two doses of the MenACWY control vaccine. General findings and caveats noted by the study authors: Participants were mostly white British and included more females than males, and it was suggested by the authors that clonal diversity may have been underestimated. Vaccine-associated CD4 TCRs spanned the whole spike protein, with dominant responses in regions 160-218 and 743-854. In the small 56-69-year group, the increase in depth fell short of significance, most likely because of low power. Conclusions about previously exposed vaccinees are limited because only six or seven AZD1222 recipients were SARS-CoV-2 seropositive at baseline. Because no day 14 peak-response samples were available, the repertoires could be characterized only after the peak T cell response. Epitopes outside the regions mutated in the B.1.351 and B.1.1.7 variants were reportedly recognized by nearly half of the unique spike-specific TCRs. After two AZD1222 doses, both the breadth and the depth of spike-specific TCRs were significantly higher than at day 0 and than in MenACWY recipients.

With regard to this clone: The clone's antigen remains unknown. The sample holds no much larger clone one base away, and base qualities are not on file.

The CDR3 regions of human TCRbeta chains were analyzed by immunosequencing. On the authors' methods: TCRs in the repertoires were matched against a reference library of SARS-CoV-2-specific TCRs that had been generated with the MIRA antigen-specificity platform. Breadth meant the fraction of unique TCRs that were SARS-CoV-2-associated, whereas depth meant the fraction of total T cells that were SARS-CoV-2-associated. Using the MIRA data, every spike-specific TCR was mapped to the spike region that the TCR reacted to and assigned to either a CD4 or a CD8 class. Log10-transformed breadth and depth values were compared by one-way ANOVA with Sidak's multiple comparisons tests. Sourced from immuneACCESS, this table was stored by TCRdb with only in-frame sequences that have V and J called. A share of the clones is absent; for the studies checked, an unresolved V gene accounts for under half, and the remainder has no known explanation. V and J calls and clone size are those listed in that table; D and trimming were worked out from the DNA. The sample has approximately 160,000 clones on record, 85% to 95% of them singletons. The ten most abundant clones make up under 5% of the sample.

The time point label corresponds to: baseline before first vaccination. Vaccinee samples were obtained from the UK trials COV001 and COV002, which included a single-blind randomized controlled phase 2/3 trial of AZD1222 (ChAdOx1 nCoV-19) in healthy adults. For TCRbeta chain sequencing, PBMC samples from trial participants were taken at day 0 and at day 28 after the second dose. Material: peripheral blood, obtained on day 0 of AZD1222 vaccination. This TCR was recovered from an adult in good health.

The sequenced DNA: TGTGCCAGCAGCTTACCCGGATACACTGAAGCTTTCTTT. It translates as CASSLPGYTEAFF. The chain couples TRBV11-2 to TRBJ1-1; no D gene can be assigned with confidence. The junction shows trimming of 2 bases on V and 3 bases on J, plus 7 bases between the germline ends. CDR1 and CDR2 are read off the germline V gene as SGHAT and FQNNGV. CDR3 length: 13 amino acids, cysteine to phenylalanine. CDR3 DNA is the only sequence kept; it has 39 bases, read in frame from the first base.